The clone carrying this T cell receptor beta chain came up a few times. TCRdb ran MiXCR on the RT-PCR reads and lists one entry per CDR3 protein. The sample includes roughly 650,000 distinct CDR3 sequences, 14% seen only once; the top ten take approximately 7.6%. This record belongs to a study of response to subunit inactivated influenza vaccine. The CDR3 has 14 residues. The trim removed 6 bases at V and 4 bases at J, leaving 6 bases unmatched. Germline V gene lookup returns CDR1 MNHNS and CDR2 SASEGT. The receptor was derived from a man over 45 who received an inactivated influenza vaccine. The sequencing used PBMCs from blood, collected around 14 days before vaccination. This sequence joins TRBV6-1 and TRBJ2-7; 10 nucleotides match TRBD1. In DNA form, the CDR3 reads TGTGCCAGCAGGAAGGGACAGGGGCCTTACGAGCAGTACTTC. This sequence encodes CASRKGQGPYEQYF.